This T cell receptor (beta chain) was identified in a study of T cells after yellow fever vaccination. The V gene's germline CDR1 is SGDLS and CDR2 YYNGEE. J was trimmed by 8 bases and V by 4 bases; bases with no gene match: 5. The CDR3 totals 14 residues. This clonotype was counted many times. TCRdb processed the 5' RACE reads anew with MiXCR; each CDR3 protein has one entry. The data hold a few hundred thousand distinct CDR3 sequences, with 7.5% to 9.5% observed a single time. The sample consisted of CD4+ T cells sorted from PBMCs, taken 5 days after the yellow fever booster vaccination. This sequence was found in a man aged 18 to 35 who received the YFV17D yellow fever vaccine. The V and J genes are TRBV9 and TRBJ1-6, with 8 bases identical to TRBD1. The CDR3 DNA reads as TGTGCCAGCAGCCCCGGACAGGGAGATTCACCCCTCCACTTT. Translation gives CASSPGQGDSPLHF.